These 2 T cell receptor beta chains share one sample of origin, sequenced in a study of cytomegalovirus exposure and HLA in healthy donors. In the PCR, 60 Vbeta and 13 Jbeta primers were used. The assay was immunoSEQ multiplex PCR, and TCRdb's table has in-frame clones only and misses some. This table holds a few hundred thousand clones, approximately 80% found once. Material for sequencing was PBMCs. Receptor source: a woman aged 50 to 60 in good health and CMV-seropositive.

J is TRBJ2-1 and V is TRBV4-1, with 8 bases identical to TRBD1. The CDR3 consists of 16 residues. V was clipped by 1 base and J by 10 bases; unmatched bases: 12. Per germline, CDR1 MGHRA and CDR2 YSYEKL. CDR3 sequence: CASSQVGQGGLWEQFF. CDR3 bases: TGCGCCAGCAGCCAAGTCGGACAGGGAGGCCTTTGGGAGCAGTTCTTC.

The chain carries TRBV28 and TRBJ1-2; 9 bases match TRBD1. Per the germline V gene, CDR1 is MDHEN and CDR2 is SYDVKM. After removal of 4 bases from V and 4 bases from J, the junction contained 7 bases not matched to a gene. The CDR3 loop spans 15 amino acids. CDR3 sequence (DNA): TGTGCCAGCAGTTCACAGGGGGCATCGGCCTATGGCTACACCTTC. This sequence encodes CASSSQGASAYGYTF.